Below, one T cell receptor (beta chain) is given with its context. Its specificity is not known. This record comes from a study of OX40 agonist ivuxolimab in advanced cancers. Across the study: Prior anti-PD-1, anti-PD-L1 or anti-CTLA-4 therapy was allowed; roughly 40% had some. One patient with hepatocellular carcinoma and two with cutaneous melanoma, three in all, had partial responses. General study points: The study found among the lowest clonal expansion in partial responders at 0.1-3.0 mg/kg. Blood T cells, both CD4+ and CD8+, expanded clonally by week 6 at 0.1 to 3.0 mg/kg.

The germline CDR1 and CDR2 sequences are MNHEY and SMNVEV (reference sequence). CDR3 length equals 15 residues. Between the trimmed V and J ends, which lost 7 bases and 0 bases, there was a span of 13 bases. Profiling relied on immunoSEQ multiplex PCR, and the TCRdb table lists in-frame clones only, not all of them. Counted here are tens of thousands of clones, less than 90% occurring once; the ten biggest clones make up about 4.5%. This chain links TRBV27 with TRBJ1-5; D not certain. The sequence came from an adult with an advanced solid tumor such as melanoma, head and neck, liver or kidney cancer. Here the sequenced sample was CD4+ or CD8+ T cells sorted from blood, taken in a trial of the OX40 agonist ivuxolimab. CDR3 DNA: TGTGCCAGCAAACCTCAGGCCTTTAGCAATCAGCCCCAGCATTTT. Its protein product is CASKPQAFSNQPQHF.